This T cell receptor beta chain is from a study of T cells in Graves' hyperthyroidism and ophthalmopathy. Exclusion followed for patients with uncontrolled infection, other autoimmune disease, pregnancy or lactation. Diagnostic assessment was based on clinical symptoms, serum thyroxine and TRAb, thyroid ultrasound and orbital computed tomography. A few counts support this clonotype. There were TCR beta CDR3 regions amplified from RNA transcripts. When the TCR CDR3 underwent first-round RT-PCR, the HTBI primer set was used. In TCRdb, the multiplex PCR reads were re-called with MiXCR into one record per CDR3 protein. Of roughly 640,000 distinct CDR3 sequences in the sample, more than 15% were seen once. The receptor's source is a woman between 40 and 50 years old with Graves' ophthalmopathy. The sequenced sample was blood.

The DNA of the CDR3 is TGTGCCAGTAGTATCCGCCCCGACAGTTATAGCAATCAGCCCCAGCATTTT. Its protein is CASSIRPDSYSNQPQHF. This sequence joins TRBV19 and TRBJ1-5, with D possibly TRBD1 on 5 matching bases. CDR3 length: 17 amino acids. Trimming removed 3 bases from V and 0 bases from J, with 15 bases in between. Per the germline V gene, CDR1 is LNHDA and CDR2 is SQIVND (reference sequence).